This T cell receptor (beta chain) was identified in a study of shared clonotypes between healthy human individuals. Germline values: CDR1 SGDLS, CDR2 YYNGEE. This CDR3 has 13 residues. V shed 4 bases and J shed 9 bases, with 14 bases lying between them. CD4+ cells yielded CD45RA+ naive and CD45RA-negative memory subsets. The assay was immunoSEQ multiplex PCR, and TCRdb's table has in-frame clones only and misses some. The sample has about 700,000 clones; around 74% are singletons. Note on this clone: Its antigen remains unknown.

The study's findings and limits: Clonotypes shared by all four sorted-subset donors had higher generation probabilities than non-shared clonotypes. Only blood underwent sampling, and tissue repertoires likely differ. Incompleteness in sorted-subset sequencing, despite large depth, was shown by rarefaction.

The V and J genes are TRBV9 and TRBJ2-1; no reliable D call. The receptor was derived from a woman in her thirties in good health. The sample taken for sequencing was memory CD4+ T cells sorted from blood. Subset noted: CD45RA-negative fraction. The CDR3 reads CASSLTSRAEQFF. For the CDR3, the DNA is TGTGCCAGCAGCCTCACGTCCCGGGCTGAGCAGTTCTTC.